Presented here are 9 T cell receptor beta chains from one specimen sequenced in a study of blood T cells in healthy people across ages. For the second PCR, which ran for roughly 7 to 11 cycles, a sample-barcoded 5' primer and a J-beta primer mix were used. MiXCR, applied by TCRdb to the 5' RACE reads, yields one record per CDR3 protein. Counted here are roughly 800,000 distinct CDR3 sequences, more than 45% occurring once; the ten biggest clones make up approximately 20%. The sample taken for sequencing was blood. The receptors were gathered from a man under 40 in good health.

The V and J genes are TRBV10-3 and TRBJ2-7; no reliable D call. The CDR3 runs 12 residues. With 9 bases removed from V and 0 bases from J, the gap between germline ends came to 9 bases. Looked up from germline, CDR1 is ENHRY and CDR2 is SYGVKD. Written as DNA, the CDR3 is TGTGCCATATCGACCGGCTCCTACGAGCAGTACTTC. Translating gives CAISTGSYEQYF.

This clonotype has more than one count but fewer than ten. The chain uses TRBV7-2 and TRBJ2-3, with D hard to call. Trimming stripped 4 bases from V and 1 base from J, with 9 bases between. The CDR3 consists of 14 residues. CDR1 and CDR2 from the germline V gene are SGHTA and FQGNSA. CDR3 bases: TGTGCCAGCAGCTCGCCCCCACGCACAGATACGCAGTATTTT. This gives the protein CASSSPPRTDTQYF.

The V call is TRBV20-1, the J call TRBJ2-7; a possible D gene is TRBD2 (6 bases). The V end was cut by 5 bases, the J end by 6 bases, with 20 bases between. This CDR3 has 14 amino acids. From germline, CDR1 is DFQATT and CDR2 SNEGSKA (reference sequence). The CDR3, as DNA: TGCAGTGCTTTAAGCCGGGACTCTCGATCCGAGCAGTACTTC. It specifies CSALSRDSRSEQYF.

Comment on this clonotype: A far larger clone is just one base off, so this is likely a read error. The DNA for the CDR3 is TGTGCCAGGAGCGGGGACTCCTACGAGCAGTACTTC. This codes for CARSGDSYEQYF. The chain has TRBV6-2 or TRBV6-3 and TRBJ2-7; 7 bases fit TRBD2. The CDR3 covers 12 residues. Germline trimming cut 9 bases from V and 0 bases from J; bases unmatched to any gene: 2. Germline V CDR1 and CDR2: MNHEY, SVGEGT.

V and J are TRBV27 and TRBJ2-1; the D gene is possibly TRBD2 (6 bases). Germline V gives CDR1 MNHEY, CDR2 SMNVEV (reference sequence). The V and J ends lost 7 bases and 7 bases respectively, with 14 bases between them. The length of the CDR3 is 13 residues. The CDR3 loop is CASTGTRRNEQFF. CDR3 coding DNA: TGTGCCAGCACCGGGACTCGAAGAAATGAGCAGTTCTTC.

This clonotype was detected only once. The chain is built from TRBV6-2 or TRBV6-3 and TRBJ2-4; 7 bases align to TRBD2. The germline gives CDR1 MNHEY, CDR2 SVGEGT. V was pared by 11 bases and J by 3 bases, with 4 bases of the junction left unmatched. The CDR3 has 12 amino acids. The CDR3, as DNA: TGTGCCTCCGGGACTAACAAAAACATTCAGTACTTC. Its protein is CASGTNKNIQYF.

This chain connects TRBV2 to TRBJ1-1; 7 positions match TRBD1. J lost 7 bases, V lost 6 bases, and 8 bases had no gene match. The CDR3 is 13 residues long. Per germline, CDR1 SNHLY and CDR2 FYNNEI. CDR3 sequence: CASRGAGGFEAFF. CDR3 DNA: TGTGCCAGCAGGGGAGCAGGGGGATTTGAAGCTTTCTTT.

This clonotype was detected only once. This CDR3 reads CASSQDLAGVDTQYF. The CDR3 bases are TGTGCCAGCAGCCAAGACCTAGCGGGAGTGGATACGCAGTATTTT. V and J are TRBV3-1 and TRBJ2-3; 10 nucleotides match TRBD2. The V gene's germline CDR1 is LGHDT and CDR2 YNNKEL (reference sequence). V was pared by 0 bases and J by 6 bases, with 3 bases of the junction left unmatched. This CDR3 has 15 amino acids.

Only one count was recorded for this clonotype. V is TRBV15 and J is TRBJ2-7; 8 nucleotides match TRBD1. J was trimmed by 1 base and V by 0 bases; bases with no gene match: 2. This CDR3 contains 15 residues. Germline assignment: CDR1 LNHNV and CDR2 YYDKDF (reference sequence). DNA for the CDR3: TGTGCCACCAGCAGAGATCGACAGGGGTCCTACGAGCAGTACTTC. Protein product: CATSRDRQGSYEQYF.